This T cell receptor (beta chain) emerged from a study of human T cells and chemical hapten exposure. Overall study: 2% DPC was applied to roughly 2 cm by roughly 2 cm of upper inner arm skin for sensitization. Patch tests containing 0.01% DPC, applied to the upper back, were read at 6 days. General observations from the study: Controls formed significantly fewer large CDR3 similarity clusters than expanded TCRs did.

One entry per CDR3 protein results from TCRdb running MiXCR on the RACE reads. The sample yields about 40,000 distinct CDR3 sequences, around 3.2% seen once. Time point reported: patch test 2, 6 weeks after DPC sensitization. Noted treatment: therapeutic diphenylcyclopropenone sensitization with weekly scalp DPC. Only after blood had been drawn was each patch test applied. V was cut by 6 bases and J by 3 bases, with 12 bases left in between. The germline V gene encodes CDR1 PRHDT and CDR2 FYEKMQ (reference sequence). This CDR3 contains 13 residues. On this clonotype: As yet, its antigen is unknown.

This receptor was identified in a man aged 35-49 years with alopecia areata. Some clones in this sample may be carry-over from other donors' samples. This specimen was whole blood, taken in connection with sensitization to the hapten diphenylcyclopropenone (DPC). The chain recombines TRBV13 with TRBJ2-7, with a tentative D call TRBD1 (6 bases). For the CDR3, the DNA is TGTGCCAGCAGAGGAGAACAGGGCTACGAGCAGTACTTC. Translating gives CASRGEQGYEQYF. Variable domain in full (rest from reference TRBV13 and TRBJ2-7): AAGVIQSPRHLIKEKRETATLKCYPIPRHDTVYWYQQGPGQDPQFLISFYEKMQSDKGSIPDRFSAQQFSDYHSELNMSSLELGDSALYFCASRGEQGYEQYFGPGTRLTVT.